This TCR beta chain derives from a study of Ad26.COV2.S vaccination and SARS-CoV-2 variants (dated by TCRdb to about 2021). Concerning the study at large: Vaccine-arm donors came from COV1001, a multicentre, randomized, double-blind, placebo-controlled phase I-IIa trial of Ad26.COV2.S in healthy adults. Trial participants were randomized into five groups of five: low-dose or high-dose Ad26.COV2.S given once or twice, or placebo on both occasions. Investigators did not know the trial group allocation while performing experiments and assessing outcomes. Ad26.COV2.S was administered intramuscularly at 5 x 10^10 or 1 x 10^11 viral particles, either as a single shot or as two shots given 56 days apart. A total of 32 samples were included in the TCR-sequenced set, comprising roughly 19 Ad26.COV2.S vaccine recipients, 5 placebo recipients and 8 SARS-CoV-2 convalescent individuals. TCRbeta repertoire sequencing served as the tool for gauging how specific and how broad the SARS-CoV-2-reactive T cell receptors were following Ad26.COV2.S vaccination.

The immunoSEQ Assay was used to sequence TCRbeta CDR3 regions. After extraction, genomic DNA underwent amplification by bias-controlled multiplex PCR, followed by high-throughput sequencing. The original methods were these. To quantify the absolute abundance of each unique TCRbeta CDR3 region, sequences were collapsed and filtered. T cell fraction was estimated by normalization of TCRbeta template counts to usable DNA, with usable DNA being measured through amplification of reference genes present in all nucleated cells. Repertoire TCRs were annotated as SARS-CoV-2-specific by exact matching of V gene, CDR3 amino acid sequence and J gene to a known reactive TCR set. The reference SARS-CoV-2 TCR set was obtained from MIRA and was filtered for enrichment in COVID-19-positive ImmuneCODE repertoires, whereby public or cross-reactive TCRs were removed. Based on the MIRA antigens, annotated TCRs were further analysed at the level of specific ORF or position within ORF. Breadth was defined as the number of annotated unique rearrangements divided by the total number of unique productive rearrangements, and depth was defined as the summed frequency of the annotated unique rearrangements. TCR breadth was compared between groups using two-sided Wilcoxon rank-sum tests. TCRdb provides this immuneACCESS table in a form limited to in-frame rearrangements. Some clones are lacking; in checked studies, under half of them reflect an unresolved V gene, and why the rest are absent is not known. The V and J calls and clone size are taken from that table; D and trimming were inferred from the DNA. Counted in this sample were 400,000 or so clones; approximately 91% of them appeared once. Of the sample, about 3.6% is held by the ten largest clones.

This clone showed up just a few times. The antigen it binds to is not known. No quality values exist for individual bases; no much larger clone is one base distant. The intended sense of this specimen's treatment or condition label: around 19 received Ad26.COV2.S at low or high dose, single or two shots; roughly five received placebo; per-sample allocation not given. For vaccine and placebo recipients, the sequenced repertoires came from samples collected on day 63 after the first injection. Cohort 1b enrolled 25 adults aged 18-55 years at a single site in Boston, USA, between 29 July and 7 August 2020. Ad26.COV2.S was a replication-incompetent adenovirus type 26 vector expressing a prefusion-stabilized SARS-CoV-2 spike protein from the original Wuhan strain. Results the study describes overall, beyond this receptor: Vaccine and placebo recipients had comparable non-spike TCR breadth, which fits with the vaccine containing only spike. The authors noted that the TCR breadth and depth analyses may have underestimated total T cell responses. The study lacked the statistical power to compare responses across vaccine doses or regimens. Substantial breadth of spike-specific CD8+ and CD4+ T cell responses was reported after vaccination. Ad26.COV2.S recipients had higher spike-specific TCR breadth than placebo recipients (P = 0.0014).

The CDR3 sequence holds 16 residues, the cysteine and phenylalanine included. The CDR3 DNA has 48 bases and is translated from base 1. V is pared back by 0 bases and J by 6 bases, with 14 bases lying between the germline termini. CDR1 is given as LGHNA and CDR2 as YSLEER, both from the germline V gene. This TCR was sampled from a person aged 18-65 years who received the Ad26.COV2.S COVID-19 vaccine or a placebo. Rearrangement joined TRBV4-3 to TRBJ1-4; perhaps TRBD1 is the D gene, with 6 bases matching. Sequencing used peripheral blood, obtained in a trial of Ad26.COV2.S vaccine versus placebo. The DNA sequence reads TGCGCCAGCAGCCAAGATAGGGAACAGGGCGATGAAAAACTGTTTTTT. This yields the protein CASSQDREQGDEKLFF.